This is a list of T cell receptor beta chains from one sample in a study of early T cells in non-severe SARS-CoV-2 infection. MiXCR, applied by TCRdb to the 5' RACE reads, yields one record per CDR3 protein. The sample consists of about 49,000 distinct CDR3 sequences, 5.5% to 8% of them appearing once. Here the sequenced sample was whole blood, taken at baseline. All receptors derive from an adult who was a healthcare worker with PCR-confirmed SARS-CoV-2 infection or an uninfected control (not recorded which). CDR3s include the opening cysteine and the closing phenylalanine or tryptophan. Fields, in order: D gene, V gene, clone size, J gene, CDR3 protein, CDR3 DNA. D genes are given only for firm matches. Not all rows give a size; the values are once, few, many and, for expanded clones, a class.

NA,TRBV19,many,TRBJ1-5,CASSIKSYSNQPQHF,TGTGCCAGTAGTATAAAGTCCTATAGCAATCAGCCCCAGCATTTT
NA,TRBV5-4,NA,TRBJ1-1,CASSLSGPNTEAFF,TGTGCCAGCAGCCTGTCGGGGCCCAACACTGAAGCTTTCTTT
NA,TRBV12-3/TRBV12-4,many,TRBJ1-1,CASSLALGNAGTEAFF,TGTGCCAGCAGTTTAGCCCTGGGGAATGCGGGGACTGAAGCTTTCTTT
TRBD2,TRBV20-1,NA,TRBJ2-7,CSARKASGGTYEQYF,TGCAGTGCTAGAAAGGCTAGCGGGGGGACCTACGAGCAGTACTTC
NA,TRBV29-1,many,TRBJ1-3,CSAQAPGNTIYF,TGCAGCGCCCAGGCTCCTGGAAACACCATATATTTT
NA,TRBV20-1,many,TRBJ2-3,CSAIIGGGQGTDTQYF,TGCAGTGCTATCATAGGGGGAGGTCAGGGCACAGATACGCAGTATTTT
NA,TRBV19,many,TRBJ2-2,CASSMSQGELFF,TGTGCCAGTAGTATGTCACAAGGGGAGCTGTTTTTT
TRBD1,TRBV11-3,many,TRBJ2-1,CASSGTGTGVEQFF,TGTGCCAGCAGCGGTACCGGGACAGGGGTCGAGCAGTTCTTC
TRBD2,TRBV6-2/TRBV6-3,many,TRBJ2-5,CASSQLAGDVQETQYF,TGTGCCAGCAGCCAACTAGCGGGGGACGTCCAAGAGACCCAGTACTTC
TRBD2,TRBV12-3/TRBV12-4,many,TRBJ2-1,CASSTYGEGDEQFF,TGTGCCAGCAGTACCTACGGGGAGGGAGATGAGCAGTTCTTC
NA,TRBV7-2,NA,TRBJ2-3,CASSARWTDTQYF,TGTGCCAGCAGCGCCCGCTGGACAGATACGCAGTATTTT
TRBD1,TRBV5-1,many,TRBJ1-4,CASSLEGQGGEKLFF,TGCGCCAGCAGCTTGGAGGGACAGGGAGGCGAAAAACTGTTTTTT
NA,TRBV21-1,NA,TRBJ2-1,CASSKLQAGGNNEQFF,TGTGCCAGCAGCAAACTCCAAGCGGGGGGCAACAATGAGCAGTTCTTC
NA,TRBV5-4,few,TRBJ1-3,CASTDRTAGNTIYF,TGTGCCAGCACCGATAGGACGGCGGGAAACACCATATATTTT
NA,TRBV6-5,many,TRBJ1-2,CASRQFTGSIYTF,TGTGCCAGCAGGCAATTTACAGGGTCCATCTACACCTTC
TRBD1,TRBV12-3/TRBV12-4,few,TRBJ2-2,CASIPGQVGLYTGELFF,TGTGCCAGCATCCCGGGACAGGTGGGACTTTACACCGGGGAGCTGTTTTTT
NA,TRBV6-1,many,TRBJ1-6,CASSVSQGDNSPLHF,TGTGCCAGCAGTGTCTCACAGGGAGATAATTCACCCCTCCACTTT
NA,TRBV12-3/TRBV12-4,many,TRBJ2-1,CASSLVVGGLSYNEQFF,TGTGCCAGCAGTTTAGTAGTCGGGGGCCTCTCCTACAATGAGCAGTTCTTC
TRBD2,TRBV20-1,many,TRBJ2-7,CSARGLAGNYEQYF,TGCAGTGCTAGAGGACTAGCGGGGAACTACGAGCAGTACTTC
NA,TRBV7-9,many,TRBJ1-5,CASSLTPPRQANQPQHF,TGTGCCAGCAGCTTAACACCCCCTAGACAGGCCAATCAGCCCCAGCATTTT
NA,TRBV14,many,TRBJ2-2,CASSQTLLRNTGELFF,TGTGCCAGCAGCCAAACGTTGCTGCGGAACACCGGGGAGCTGTTTTTT
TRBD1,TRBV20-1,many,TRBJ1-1,CSAGRQGATEAFF,TGCAGTGCGGGGAGACAGGGGGCGACTGAAGCTTTCTTT
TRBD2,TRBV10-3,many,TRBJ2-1,CAISYRGGDEQFF,TGTGCCATCAGTTACCGGGGGGGCGATGAGCAGTTCTTC
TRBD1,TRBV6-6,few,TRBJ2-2,CASNSQGAPTGELFF,TGTGCCAGCAATTCACAGGGGGCCCCGACCGGGGAGCTGTTTTTT
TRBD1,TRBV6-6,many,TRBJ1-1,CASLIIQGAAPNTEAFF,TGTGCCAGCCTCATCATCCAGGGGGCAGCCCCGAACACTGAAGCTTTCTTT
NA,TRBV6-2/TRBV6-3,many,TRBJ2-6,CASSREWDSGANVLTF,TGTGCCAGCAGTAGAGAGTGGGACTCTGGGGCCAACGTCCTGACTTTC
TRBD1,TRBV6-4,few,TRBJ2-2,CASSESGGSTGELFF,TGTGCCAGCAGTGAGTCAGGGGGTAGCACCGGGGAGCTGTTTTTT
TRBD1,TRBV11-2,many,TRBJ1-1,CASSLSQGQTEAFF,TGTGCCAGCAGCTTATCCCAGGGACAGACTGAAGCTTTCTTT
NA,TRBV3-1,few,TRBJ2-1,CASSQEWGVNEQFF,TGTGCCAGCAGCCAAGAATGGGGGGTAAATGAGCAGTTCTTC
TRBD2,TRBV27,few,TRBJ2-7,CASSLNLAVHEQYF,TGTGCCAGCAGTTTAAACCTAGCGGTCCACGAGCAGTACTTC
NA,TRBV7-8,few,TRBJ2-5,CASRFPGAGETQYF,TGTGCCAGCAGGTTCCCAGGCGCCGGGGAGACCCAGTACTTC
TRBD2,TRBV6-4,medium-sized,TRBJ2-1,CASSPGTSGVDEQFF,TGTGCCAGCAGCCCCGGGACTAGCGGGGTGGATGAGCAGTTCTTC
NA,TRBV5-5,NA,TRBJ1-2,CASSLTLTDYGYTF,TGTGCCAGCAGCTTGACCCTGACCGACTATGGCTACACCTTC
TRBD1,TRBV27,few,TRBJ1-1,CASSQGQGVRGAEAFF,TGTGCCAGCAGTCAGGGACAGGGGGTACGTGGCGCTGAAGCTTTCTTT
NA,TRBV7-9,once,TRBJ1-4,CASSSGESEKLFF,TGTGCCAGCAGCTCTGGGGAAAGTGAAAAACTGTTTTTT
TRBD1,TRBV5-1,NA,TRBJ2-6,CASSTGTGQVFGSGANVLTF,TGCGCCAGCAGCACAGGGACAGGGCAGGTTTTTGGCTCTGGGGCCAACGTCCTGACTTTC
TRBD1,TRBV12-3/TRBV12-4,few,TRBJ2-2,CASSPRQGTTGELFF,TGTGCCAGCAGTCCCAGACAGGGTACTACCGGGGAGCTGTTTTTT
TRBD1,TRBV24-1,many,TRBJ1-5,CATSDGTGGFQPQHF,TGTGCCACCAGTGATGGGACAGGGGGTTTTCAGCCCCAGCATTTT
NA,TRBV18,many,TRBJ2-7,CASSLIRGSDHEQYF,TGTGCCAGCTCACTGATCAGGGGTAGCGATCACGAGCAGTACTTC
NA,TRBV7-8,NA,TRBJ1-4,CASSLGRNEKLFF,TGTGCCAGCAGCTTAGGCCGTAATGAAAAACTGTTTTTT
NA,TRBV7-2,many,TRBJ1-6,CASSPGVARIGNSPLHF,TGTGCCAGCAGCCCAGGTGTAGCCCGGATTGGTAATTCACCCCTCCACTTT
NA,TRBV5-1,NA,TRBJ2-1,CASSLAASGDEQFF,TGCGCCAGCAGCTTGGCCGCGTCGGGGGATGAGCAGTTCTTC
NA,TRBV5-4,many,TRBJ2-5,CASTKGDGEETQYF,TGTGCCAGCACGAAGGGGGACGGGGAAGAGACCCAGTACTTC
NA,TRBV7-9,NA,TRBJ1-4,CASSRSGLNEKLFF,TGTGCCAGCAGCCGATCGGGACTTAATGAAAAACTGTTTTTT
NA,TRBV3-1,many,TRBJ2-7,CASSQGGGEQYF,TGTGCCAGCAGCCAAGGAGGGGGCGAGCAGTACTTC
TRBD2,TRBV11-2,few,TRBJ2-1,CASSINSGGAYNEQFF,TGTGCCAGCAGCATAAATAGCGGGGGCGCATACAATGAGCAGTTCTTC
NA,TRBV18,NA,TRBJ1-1,CASSPLRFSGTENPEAFF,TGTGCCAGCTCACCACTGAGATTTTCCGGGACGGAGAACCCTGAAGCTTTCTTT
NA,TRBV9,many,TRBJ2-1,CASSLSSGGPYNEQFF,TGTGCCAGCAGCCTCTCTTCGGGGGGCCCCTACAATGAGCAGTTCTTC
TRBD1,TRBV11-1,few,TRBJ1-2,CAGGTEDGYTF,TGTGCCGGAGGGACAGAGGATGGCTACACCTTC
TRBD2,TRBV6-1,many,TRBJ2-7,CASSDLGGEPTSQYF,TGTGCCAGCAGCGACCTGGGGGGGGAGCCTACGTCGCAGTACTTC